The sequence of this T cell receptor (beta chain) was determined in a study of CD8+ T cells in alopecia areata. The CDR3 loop spans 17 amino acids. The germline gives CDR1 SQVTM, CDR2 ANQGSEA. V lost 5 bases and J lost 2; bases outside the gene matches: 14. Extraction of RNA preceded its reverse transcription into cDNA, which served as the sequencing template. Measured with immunoSEQ multiplex PCR; TCRdb has only the in-frame clones, and not every one. The sample lists a few hundred thousand clones; around 67% were seen once. The V and J genes are TRBV29-1 and TRBJ2-5; 10 bases fit TRBD2. The sample was CD4+ T cells sorted from blood, taken at week 0. This clonotype was sampled from a human donor with alopecia areata. CDR3 sequence (DNA): TGCAGCGTTCAACCGTCTACTAGCGGGGTCTATCAAGAGACCCAGTACTTC. It translates to CSVQPSTSGVYQETQYF.